This T cell receptor (beta chain) emerged from a study of T cell repertoires in MIS-A myocarditis (dated by TCRdb to between 2021 and 2024). Amplification of TCRbeta CDR3 regions relied on the immunoSEQ bias-controlled multiplex PCR, followed by high-throughput sequencing. The authors' pipeline ran thus. The immunoSEQ vendor pipeline collapsed and filtered the CDR3 sequences so that the abundance and frequency of each unique TCRbeta CDR3 could be quantified. Dominant CDR3 amino acid sequences were clustered with SARS-CoV-2-specific ImmuneCODE TCRbeta sequences by CD-HIT at a 90% global sequence identity threshold. Clones were classed as hyperexpanded at frequencies of 0.1 to 1 and as large at frequencies of 0.01 to 0.1. MiXCR was used to confirm CDR3 amino acid sequences and V and J gene assignments of dominant clones. The R stringdist package was used to calculate Levenshtein distances between the patient clonotypes and the ImmuneCODE hits. Drawn from immuneACCESS, this table holds only the in-frame rearrangements with V and J called that TCRdb kept. Clones are partly lost; checked studies trace under half to an unresolved V gene and leave the rest unexplained. The V and J calls and clone size come from that table; D and trimming were worked out from the DNA. The sample includes about 5,900 clones, with approximately 80% observed a single time. Together, the top ten hold around three fifths of the sample.

The count of this clone is one. Its antigen remains unidentified. There are no base qualities to consult, and no much larger clone falls within one base. V lost 3 bases and J lost 6 bases; the stretch between them is 6 bases long. The CDR3 sequence holds 12 residues, the cysteine and phenylalanine included. The DNA shown is the 36-base CDR3, in frame from base 1. The QIAamp DNA FFPE kit was used to extract genomic DNA from formalin-fixed paraffin-embedded autopsy tissue. This receptor was obtained from a man aged 18 to 29 with fulminant myocarditis from multisystem inflammatory syndrome in adults (MIS-A) after COVID-19. This chain joins TRBV12-3 or TRBV12-4 to TRBJ1-5, with no reliable assignment of the D segment. Specimen: interventricular septum heart tissue obtained at autopsy. This specimen's cell subset or site label, interpreted: cardiac tissue sample (left or right ventricle, interventricular septum, or pericardium). The DNA sequence follows: TGTGCCAGCAGTTTGTCTCGTCAGCCCCAGCATTTT. It translates as CASSLSRQPQHF.